Shown below are 30 T cell receptor beta chains from a single sample sequenced in a study of regulatory T cells in long-lasting Graves disease. CDR3-region Arm-PCR and iRepertoire HTBI primers produced the TCR beta libraries. In TCRdb, the multiplex PCR reads were re-called with MiXCR into one record per CDR3 protein. In the table there are about 530,000 distinct CDR3 sequences, 15% to 20% of which are singletons. The time point is: newly diagnosed GD, antithyroid drugs for less than 3 months. PBMCs were the source of the RNA used for TCR sequencing. These sequences were also reported in another study, on T cells in Graves' hyperthyroidism and ophthalmopathy.

The specimen comprised peripheral blood mononuclear cells (PBMCs), sampled at new diagnosis, from a patient treated with antithyroid drugs. The receptors here all came from a woman aged 40-65 years with Graves disease.

The sample holds many counts of this clonotype. The rearrangement links TRBV20-1 to TRBJ2-7; D is undetermined. The CDR3 contains 11 residues. CDR1 and CDR2 from the germline V gene are DFQATT and SNEGSKA (reference sequence). Trimming pared 0 bases from V and 4 bases from J, leaving 4 bases between. CDR3: CSAREGYEQYF. CDR3 coding DNA: TGCAGTGCTAGAGAGGGGTACGAGCAGTACTTC.

This clonotype was seen ten or more times. The V gene is TRBV6-1, the J gene TRBJ2-1; D may correspond to TRBD1 or TRBD2 (6 bases each). V lost 5 bases to trimming and J lost 1 base, with 12 bases between them. Germline V gene data show CDR1 as MNHNS and CDR2 as SASEGT. This CDR3 comprises 15 residues. CDR3 loop: CASSLRGPSYNEQFF. The CDR3 DNA reads as TGTGCCAGCAGTCTTCGGGGGCCTTCCTACAATGAGCAGTTCTTC.

Of note for this clonotype: A much larger clonotype is one base distant, so this may be a read error. The chain has TRBV2 and TRBJ2-2; perhaps TRBD1 as D (6 bases). Germline CDR1 SNHLY, CDR2 FYNNEI. The length of the CDR3 is 18 residues. CDR3 DNA sequence: TGTGCCAGCAGTGAAGCGCCCCCAGGGGCTAGGGGAACCGGGAAGCTGTTTTTT. It codes for CASSEAPPGARGTGKLFF.

This chain joins TRBV29-1 and TRBJ2-4, with a possible D match to TRBD2 (5 bases). Deletions cut 7 bases from V and 6 bases from J, with 22 bases between. The CDR3 loop spans 15 amino acids. The V gene's germline CDR1 is SQVTM and CDR2 ANQGSEA. The CDR3 region is CSATGPEGSRNIQYF. The DNA for the CDR3 is TGCAGCGCTACTGGACCCGAGGGAAGTAGAAACATTCAGTACTTC.

This clonotype has a count of ten or more. The chain recombines TRBV6-6 with TRBJ2-5, with TRBD2 matching over 8 bases. From germline, CDR1 is MNHNY and CDR2 SVGAGI (reference sequence). CDR3 length equals 15 residues. V dropped 0 bases and J dropped 4; count of bases not matched to a gene: 4. DNA for the CDR3: TGTGCCAGCAGTTACTCGGCCGGGGGGGGAGAGACCCAGTACTTC. This encodes CASSYSAGGGETQYF.

This clonotype has more than one count but fewer than ten. The chain recombines TRBV29-1 with TRBJ2-5; no firm D call. The germline V and J ends were trimmed by 3 bases and 5 bases, with 13 bases remaining between them. Germline values: CDR1 SQVTM, CDR2 ANQGSEA. The CDR3 covers 13 residues. The CDR3 loop is CSVEGTSFETQYF. CDR3 coding DNA: TGCAGCGTTGAGGGTACGTCATTCGAGACCCAGTACTTC.

In its sample, this clonotype was seen many times. The V call is TRBV24-1, the J call TRBJ2-7; 7 positions agree with TRBD2. V dropped 0 bases and J dropped 7; count of bases not matched to a gene: 2. The CDR3 is made up of 13 amino acids. Germline V gene data show CDR1 as KGHDR and CDR2 as SFDVKD. This CDR3 is CATSDLSGGEQYF. CDR3 nucleotide sequence: TGTGCCACCAGTGATTTGTCGGGAGGAGAGCAGTACTTC.

The rearrangement uses TRBV5-1 and TRBJ2-3; no reliable D call. The germline V gene has CDR1 SGHRS and CDR2 YFSETQ. The V end lost 2 bases, the J end lost 2 bases, and 3 bases lay between the germline ends. The CDR3 has 12 amino acids. The CDR3 nucleotides read TGCGCCAGCAGCTTTCCCACAGATACGCAGTATTTT. Its protein is CASSFPTDTQYF.

This clonotype was counted a few times. J is TRBJ1-1 and V is TRBV15; D is ambiguous. With 1 base removed from V and 6 bases from J, the gap between germline ends came to 12 bases. This CDR3 region has 14 residues. The germline gives CDR1 LNHNV, CDR2 YYDKDF (reference sequence). The CDR3 here is CATSRVAEGAEAFF. CDR3 DNA sequence: TGTGCCACCAGCAGAGTGGCAGAGGGAGCTGAAGCTTTCTTT.

This clonotype appeared many times. This chain joins TRBV24-1 and TRBJ1-2; D is unclear. This CDR3 region has 16 residues. Germline CDR1 KGHDR, CDR2 SFDVKD. With 4 bases removed from V and 0 bases from J, the gap between germline ends came to 14 bases. CDR3 bases: TGTGCCACCAGTGAAACCTGGACCTTCGCTAACTATGGCTACACCTTC. Its protein product is CATSETWTFANYGYTF.

This clonotype turned up a few times. The V call is TRBV6-1, the J call TRBJ1-3; no clear D gene. Germline V CDR1 and CDR2: MNHNS, SASEGT. The CDR3 consists of 14 residues. V dropped 8 bases and J dropped 2 bases, with 13 bases sitting between them. CDR3 loop: CASSRGTPGNTIYF. The CDR3 DNA follows: TGTGCCAGCTCCCGGGGAACGCCTGGAAACACCATATATTTT.

Ten or more counts support this clonotype. CDR3 loop: CASRRTGWRETQYF. DNA of the CDR3: TGTGCCAGCAGGAGGACAGGGTGGAGGGAGACCCAGTACTTC. This chain connects TRBV6-1 to TRBJ2-5; 8 bases are a match to TRBD1. The ends lost 6 bases at V and 5 bases at J; junction bases unmatched: 8. Germline assignment: CDR1 MNHNS and CDR2 SASEGT. The CDR3 contains 14 residues.

Points on this clonotype: A much more abundant neighbour one base away suggests this may be a read error. The CDR3 does not end in the conserved phenylalanine or tryptophan, so this is likely a read error. V gene TRBV6-1 combines with J gene TRBJ2-7, with a tentative D call TRBD1 (5 bases). Germline CDR1 is MNHNS and CDR2 is SASEGT. Between the trimmed V and J ends, which lost 3 bases and 3 bases, there was a span of 15 bases. The CDR3 sequence is 15 residues long. The CDR3 region has the DNA TGTGCCAGCAGTGACGCCGACAGTTCCTTCTACGAGCAGTACCTC. It encodes CASSDADSSFYEQYL.

The chain has TRBV20-1 and TRBJ1-2; the D gene is possibly TRBD1 (6 bases). The V and J ends lost 7 bases and 8 bases respectively, with 14 bases between them. This CDR3 is built from 11 residues. CDR1 is DFQATT, CDR2 SNEGSKA, per germline (reference sequence). CDR3 nucleotide sequence: TGCAGTGGCAGCCCAGGGGAGGGCTACACCTTC. This gives the protein CSGSPGEGYTF.

The J gene is TRBJ1-5, the V gene TRBV11-2; D gene unclear. From germline, CDR1 is SGHAT and CDR2 FQNNGV. The CDR3 is 13 amino acids. V was pared by 5 bases and J by 4 bases, with 9 bases between. The CDR3 DNA follows: TGTGCCAGCAGCCTCACAAGGAATCAGCCCCAGCATTTT. This gives the protein CASSLTRNQPQHF.

This clonotype turned up a few times. The CDR3 DNA sequence: TGTGCCATCATGGGTATGGGGACTGAAGCTTTCTTT. Protein: CAIMGMGTEAFF. The chain joins TRBV10-3 to TRBJ1-1, with D uncertain. The CDR3 covers 12 residues. Trimming removed 7 bases from V and 5 bases from J, with 11 bases in between. CDR1 and CDR2 (germline): ENHRY, SYGVKD.

The chain links TRBV3-1 to TRBJ1-5; D not resolved. V was shortened by 4 bases and J by 5 bases, with 15 bases between the two germline ends. The germline CDR1 and CDR2 sequences are LGHDT and YNNKEL (reference sequence). The CDR3 length is 15 residues. The CDR3 sequence: CASSLGPPVDQPQHF. Here the CDR3 DNA reads TGTGCCAGCAGCCTCGGGCCGCCCGTGGATCAGCCCCAGCATTTT.

The rearrangement links TRBV29-1 to TRBJ1-1; the match to TRBD1 covers 7 bases. Germline V gene lookup returns CDR1 SQVTM and CDR2 ANQGSEA. V shed 7 bases, J shed 5 bases, and the junction held 13 bases outside the gene matches. This CDR3 spans 14 amino acids. The CDR3 region has the DNA TGCAGCGCCCAAAGGGGCAGGGGGATTACTGAAGCTTTCTTT. This codes for CSAQRGRGITEAFF.

Notes on this clonotype: It may be a read error: a sequence one base away is much more abundant. The V and J genes are TRBV11-3 and TRBJ1-1; TRBD1 matches 7 bases. The V gene end was trimmed by 7 bases and the J gene end by 5 bases; junction bases not matched to a gene: 7. The germline gives CDR1 SGHNT, CDR2 YENEEA. CDR3 size: 13 residues. The CDR3 sequence is CASTPTGLTEAFF. In DNA, the CDR3 is TGTGCCAGCACCCCGACAGGGTTGACTGAAGCTTTCTTT.

CDR3 protein: CASSGKKAVGSETQYF. The CDR3 DNA is TGTGCCAGCAGCGGAAAGAAGGCAGTTGGGTCAGAGACCCAGTACTTC. This sequence joins TRBV7-4 and TRBJ2-5; no clear D gene. The CDR3 covers 16 residues. Trimming took off 5 bases at V and 4 bases at J, with 20 bases between the two ends. CDR1 is SGHVT and CDR2 is SQSDAQ in the germline V gene. Based on the CDR3 plus reference TRBV7-4 and TRBJ2-5, the full variable domain is GAGVSQSPRYKVAKRGRDVALRCDSISGHVTLYWYRQTLGQGSEVLTYSQSDAQRDKSGRPSGRFSAERPERSVSTLKIQRTEQGDSAVYLCASSGKKAVGSETQYFGPGTRLLVL.

This clonotype has a count of ten or more. The gene calls are TRBV3-1 and TRBJ1-1; D is unclear. The length of the CDR3 is 15 residues. CDR1 is LGHDT, CDR2 YNNKEL, per germline (reference sequence). The ends were cut back, 0 bases at V and 1 base at J, with 9 bases in the middle. CDR3 sequence reads: CASSQELYGNTEAFF. DNA of the CDR3: TGTGCCAGCAGCCAAGAACTTTACGGGAACACTGAAGCTTTCTTT.

This clonotype has just a few counts. This chain connects TRBV19 to TRBJ2-1; D not certain. The CDR3 sequence is 13 residues long. Germline values: CDR1 LNHDA, CDR2 SQIVND (reference sequence). Trimming cost V 3 bases and J 6 bases, with 9 bases left between them. Written as DNA, the CDR3 is TGTGCCAGTAGTATCCCCCCCCTCAATGAGCAGTTCTTC. It specifies CASSIPPLNEQFF. Based on the CDR3 plus reference TRBV19 and TRBJ2-1, the full variable domain is DGGITQSPKYLFRKEGQNVTLSCEQNLNHDAMYWYRQDPGQGLRLIYYSQIVNDFQKGDIAEGYSVSREKKESFPLTVTSAQKNPTAFYLCASSIPPLNEQFFGPGTRLTVL.

This clonotype was seen ten or more times. The chain links TRBV12-3 or TRBV12-4 to TRBJ2-1, with 12 bases fitting TRBD1. V lost 5 bases, J lost 6 bases, and 8 bases stayed unmatched. The CDR3 has 16 amino acids. The DNA for the CDR3 is TGTGCCAGCAGTGACAAGGGACAGGGGGCGCCCAATGAGCAGTTCTTC. This codes for CASSDKGQGAPNEQFF.

This sequence joins TRBV20-1 and TRBJ1-5; D unclear. V gave up 0 bases and J gave up 0 bases, with 15 bases separating them. The V gene's germline CDR1 is DFQATT and CDR2 SNEGSKA (reference sequence). The CDR3 length is 17 residues. CDR3 in amino acids: CSARDSGKRVSNQPQHF. As DNA, the CDR3 is TGCAGTGCTAGAGATTCTGGGAAGAGGGTTAGCAATCAGCCCCAGCATTTT.

The chain uses TRBV5-8 and TRBJ2-7; no reliable D call. The CDR3 sequence is 14 residues long. V lost 4 bases and J 2 bases, leaving 13 bases between the germline ends. CDR1 and CDR2 (germline): SGHTS, YDEGEE. DNA for the CDR3: TGTGCCAGCAGCAAAACCGGGTCCACCTACGAGCAGTACTTC. It translates to CASSKTGSTYEQYF.

V usage is TRBV19 and J usage is TRBJ1-2, with a tentative D call TRBD1 (5 bases). Trimming cost V 3 bases and J 5 bases, with 19 bases left between them. CDR3 length: 16 amino acids. The germline V gene has CDR1 LNHDA and CDR2 SQIVND (reference sequence). The CDR3 is CASSIPDSGLQYGYTF. The CDR3 region has the DNA TGTGCCAGTAGTATTCCGGACTCGGGACTTCAGTATGGCTACACCTTC.

This clonotype was detected ten times or more. The CDR3 is CASSFQNTGELFF. CDR3 DNA: TGTGCCAGCAGCTTCCAGAACACCGGGGAGCTGTTTTTT. V and J are TRBV11-2 and TRBJ2-2; D remains unclear. Trimming removed 3 bases at V and 1 base at J, with 3 bases between. Germline CDR1 is SGHAT and CDR2 is FQNNGV. The CDR3 runs to 13 residues.

This clonotype was seen repeatedly, ten times or more. The rearrangement uses TRBV6-1 and TRBJ2-6; the D is unclear. Germline V gene data show CDR1 as MNHNS and CDR2 as SASEGT. The CDR3 sequence is 16 residues long. Trimming cost V 4 bases and J 4 bases, with 14 bases left between them. DNA of the CDR3: TGTGCCAGCAGTGCACGTCCAGGTCGGGGGGCCAACGTCCTGACTTTC. It codes for CASSARPGRGANVLTF.

This clonotype was found a few times. The rearrangement joins TRBV6-1 to TRBJ1-3, with D maybe TRBD1 (6 bases). Trimming left V 7 bases short and J 4 bases short, with 8 bases between. Germline-derived CDR1 and CDR2 are MNHNS and SASEGT. The CDR3 runs 12 residues. CDR3 sequence: CASMTGGNTIYF. In DNA, the CDR3 is TGTGCCAGCATGACAGGAGGAAACACCATATATTTT.

In this sample, this clonotype turned up once. This clone may be a read error of a much larger clone one base away. V usage is TRBV6-5 and J usage is TRBJ2-2; 8 nucleotides line up with TRBD2. Germline CDR1 MNHEY, CDR2 SVGAGI. With 4 bases clipped from V and 4 bases from J, the junction kept 8 bases outside the gene matches. The CDR3 consists of 16 residues. The CDR3 nucleotides read TGTGCCAGCAGTTGGGCCGGGACTAGGAGCACCGGGGAGCTGTTTTTT. It is translated as CASSWAGTRSTGELFF.